This TCR beta chain was observed in a study of tissue T cells after allogeneic stem cell transplantation. General study findings and limits: Anatomically similar tissues had similar TCR repertoires within each patient.

Assay: immunoSEQ multiplex PCR; the TCRdb copy retains only in-frame clones and omits some. This table has 4,600 or so clones, about 50% appearing once. In its sample, this clone is medium-sized (0.01 to 0.1%). No antigen is known for it. Here the gene names and germline are mouse. The read gets to within 1 residue of the CDR3 end, and the germline J gene fills in the rest. Trimming stripped 1 base from V and 0 bases from J, with 5 bases between. CDR3 length equals 14 residues. In germline, CDR1 is NNHDY, CDR2 SYVADS. Described time point: mouse harvest day 14 after allogeneic transplant. Tail vein injection delivered 10^7 T-cell-depleted bone marrow cells and 10^6 splenic CD5+ T cells. This mouse GVHD model was MHC-mismatched B6 to BALB/c, profiled day 7 or 14.

This chain uses TRBV13-3 with TRBJ1-3; no clear D. This receptor was obtained from a female BALB/c mouse given C57BL/6 T cells with graft-versus-host disease after an allogeneic hematopoietic cell transplant. Specimen: lymph node tissue. Partial CDR3 DNA: TGTGCCAGCAGTGATCGCAGTTCTGGAAATACGCTCTAT. Translation: CASSDRSSGNTLY. In full, the CDR3 is CASSDRSSGNTLYF.